The next 15 T cell receptor beta chains were all read from a single sample in a study of beta chain features in type 1 diabetes. Study findings and constraints: In all four CD4+ subsets, TCRB CDR3 length was significantly, moderately reduced in type 1 diabetes.

All of the isolated RNA was reverse transcribed, so expressed TCRB transcripts were sequenced. Using immunoSEQ multiplex PCR, the repertoire was profiled, and TCRdb retains in-frame clones only, with some absent. The sample shows around 710,000 clones, around 11% of them seen only once. No antigens are known for them. Material: naive CD4+ T cells from blood. The receptors here all came from a man aged 30 to 39 with type 1 diabetes.

Only a few counts were recorded for this clone. Within the sample, other DNA sequences also encode this same CDR3. The genes are TRBV9 and TRBJ1-2, with D tentatively TRBD1 (5 bases). In germline, CDR1 is SGDLS, CDR2 YYNGEE. The CDR3 consists of 14 residues. The V and J ends lost 4 bases and 0 bases respectively, with 10 bases between them. This CDR3 is CASSSGTPNYGYTF. CDR3 DNA: TGTGCCAGCAGCTCCGGGACCCCTAACTATGGCTACACCTTC.

This CDR3 reads CASSFPGQGPVLTF. CDR3 coding DNA: TGTGCCAGCAGCTTCCCCGGACAGGGCCCCGTCCTGACTTTC. The chain joins TRBV11-2 to TRBJ2-6; 8 bases align to TRBD1. The CDR3 loop spans 14 amino acids. Germline-derived CDR1 and CDR2 are SGHAT and FQNNGV. V lost 3 bases and J lost 12; bases outside the gene matches: 7.

This clone came up a few times. This sequence joins TRBV7-2 and TRBJ1-6, with TRBD1 identical over 9 bases. Germline CDR1 and CDR2: SGHTA and FQGNSA. This CDR3 has 15 residues. Trimming cost V 5 bases and J 8 bases; bases outside gene matches: 7. Written as DNA, the CDR3 is TGTGCCAGCAGCGCTGGACAGGGGATTTATTCACCCCTCCACTTT. This translates into CASSAGQGIYSPLHF.

The chain employs TRBV9 and TRBJ1-6; D might be TRBD1 (5 bases). The CDR3 has 16 amino acids. CDR1 and CDR2 (germline): SGDLS, YYNGEE. Trimming took 0 bases from V and 0 from J, leaving 7 bases between them. CDR3 bases: TGTGCCAGCAGCGTAGAGGGGAGCTCCTATAATTCACCCCTCCACTTT. As protein: CASSVEGSSYNSPLHF.

This chain links TRBV5-1 with TRBJ2-1; possibly TRBD2 for D (5 bases). The CDR3 runs to 15 residues. The germline CDR1 and CDR2 sequences are SGHRS and YFSETQ. Trimming shortened V by 4 bases and J by 1 base, and 12 bases separated the two germline ends. CDR3: CASSPGLGSYNEQFF. Written as DNA, the CDR3 is TGCGCCAGCAGCCCAGGACTCGGATCCTACAATGAGCAGTTCTTC.

The chain uses TRBV9 and TRBJ1-1; possible D gene TRBD1, 6 bases. CDR1 SGDLS and CDR2 YYNGEE come from the germline V gene. The CDR3 has 15 amino acids. V shed 2 bases and J shed 4 bases, with 15 bases lying between them. The CDR3: CASSVWGQSPTEAFF. Here the CDR3 DNA reads TGTGCCAGCAGCGTGTGGGGGCAGTCCCCCACTGAAGCTTTCTTT.

This clone was counted only a few times. This chain joins TRBV5-4 and TRBJ2-6; D might be TRBD1 (5 bases). The CDR3 consists of 18 residues. Germline V CDR1 and CDR2: SGHNT, YYREEE (reference sequence). V lost 0 bases to trimming and J lost 1 base, with 14 bases between them. The CDR3 reads CASSLGSGSISGANVLTF. The CDR3 DNA sequence: TGTGCCAGCAGCTTGGGCTCAGGGTCTATTTCTGGGGCCAACGTCCTGACTTTC.

This clone was detected a few times. The chain joins TRBV28 to TRBJ2-7; perhaps D is TRBD1 or TRBD2 (5 bases each). The CDR3 length is 11 residues. The ends were cut back, 6 bases at V and 11 bases at J, with 14 bases in the middle. Germline lookup yields CDR1 MDHEN and CDR2 SYDVKM. In DNA, the CDR3 is TGTGCCAGCAGCAAGACTCGGGGCGAGTACTTC. It yields the protein CASSKTRGEYF.

The gene calls are TRBV10-3 and TRBJ2-5; tentatively, D is TRBD1 (5 bases). Germline CDR1 ENHRY, CDR2 SYGVKD. V was shortened by 3 bases and J by 4 bases, with 15 bases between the two germline ends. The CDR3 spans 15 residues. The CDR3 reads CAISEMETARETQYF. The CDR3 bases are TGTGCCATCAGTGAAATGGAGACAGCGAGAGAGACCCAGTACTTC.

V gene TRBV9 combines with J gene TRBJ1-2; D call uncertain. The ends were cut back, 3 bases at V and 5 bases at J, with 14 bases in the middle. CDR1 is SGDLS, CDR2 YYNGEE, per germline. CDR3 size: 14 residues. This chain's CDR3 is CASSANQRAYGYTF. In DNA, the CDR3 is TGTGCCAGCAGCGCCAACCAAAGGGCTTATGGCTACACCTTC.

The chain has TRBV2 and TRBJ1-2; maybe TRBD1 (6 bases). The CDR3 is 15 residues long. CDR1 SNHLY and CDR2 FYNNEI come from the germline V gene. Trimming took 6 bases from V and 4 from J, leaving 18 bases between them. The CDR3 sequence: CASSTTDQGIYGYTF. The CDR3, as DNA: TGTGCCAGCAGCACAACCGATCAGGGGATCTATGGCTACACCTTC. Full variable domain (missing parts from reference TRBV2 and TRBJ1-2): EPEVTQTPSHQVTQMGQEVILRCVPISNHLYFYWYRQILGQKVEFLVSFYNNEISEKSEIFDDQFSVERPDGSNFTLKIRSTKLEDSAMYFCASSTTDQGIYGYTFGSGTRLTVV.

In this sample, this clone turned up a few times. The chain employs TRBV30 and TRBJ2-7; D possibly matches TRBD1 or TRBD2 (5 bases each). Germline lookup yields CDR1 GTSNPN and CDR2 SVGIG (reference sequence). The length of the CDR3 is 15 residues. V shed 4 bases and J shed 6 bases, with 22 bases lying between them. CDR3 nucleotide sequence: TGTGCCTGGACCCGTACTTGGGGGTATGGTGCCGAGCAGTACTTC. It is translated as CAWTRTWGYGAEQYF.

The rearrangement joins TRBV9 to TRBJ1-2; D not certain. The CDR3 covers 16 residues. Trimming cost V 3 bases and J 6 bases, with 21 bases left between them. CDR1 SGDLS and CDR2 YYNGEE come from the germline V gene. DNA of the CDR3: TGTGCCAGCAGCGCCAGACGGAGGGAAGCTTCCAATGGCTACACCTTC. This translates into CASSARRREASNGYTF.

The table lists this clone with a few counts. The V call is TRBV11-2, the J call TRBJ2-2; tentatively, D is TRBD1 or TRBD2 (5 bases each). V dropped 1 base and J dropped 6 bases, with 18 bases sitting between them. The CDR3 is 17 amino acids. Germline V lookup: CDR1 SGHAT, CDR2 FQNNGV. CDR3 in DNA: TGTGCCAGCAGCTTAGTCCCGGGACCCGGACGGGCCGGGGAGCTGTTTTTT. Amino acids: CASSLVPGPGRAGELFF. Filled out from reference TRBV11-2 and TRBJ2-2, the complete variable domain reads EAGVAQSPRYKIIEKRQSVAFWCNPISGHATLYWYQQILGQGPKLLIQFQNNGVVDDSQLPKDRFSAERLKGVDSTLKIQPAKLEDSAVYLCASSLVPGPGRAGELFFGEGSRLTVL.

The genes are TRBV27 and TRBJ1-6; D gene unclear. V was trimmed by 5 bases and J by 8 bases, leaving 22 bases between them. This CDR3 is built from 17 residues. Germline CDR1 reads MNHEY; CDR2 reads SMNVEV (reference sequence). This CDR3 is CASSPLPDLGWDSPLHF. Here the CDR3 DNA reads TGTGCCAGCAGTCCCCTACCCGATCTGGGATGGGATTCACCCCTCCACTTT.